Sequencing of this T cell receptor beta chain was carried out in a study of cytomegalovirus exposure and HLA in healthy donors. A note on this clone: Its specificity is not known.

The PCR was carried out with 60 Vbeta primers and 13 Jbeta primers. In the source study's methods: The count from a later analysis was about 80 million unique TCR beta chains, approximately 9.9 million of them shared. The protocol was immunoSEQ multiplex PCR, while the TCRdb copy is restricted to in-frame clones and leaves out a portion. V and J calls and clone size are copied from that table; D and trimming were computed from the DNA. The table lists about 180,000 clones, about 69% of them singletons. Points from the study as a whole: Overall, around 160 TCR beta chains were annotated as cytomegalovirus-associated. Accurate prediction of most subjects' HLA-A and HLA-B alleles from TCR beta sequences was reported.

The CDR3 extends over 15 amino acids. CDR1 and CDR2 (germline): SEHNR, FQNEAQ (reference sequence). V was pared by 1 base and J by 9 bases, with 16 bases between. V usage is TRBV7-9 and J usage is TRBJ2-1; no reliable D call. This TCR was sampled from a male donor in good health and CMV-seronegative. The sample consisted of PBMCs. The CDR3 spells CASSLEVSLRGEQFF. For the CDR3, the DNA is TGTGCCAGCAGCTTAGAAGTTTCTCTCCGAGGTGAGCAGTTCTTC.